Sequencing of this T cell receptor beta chain was carried out in a study of beta chain features in type 1 diabetes. Study observations and caveats: Sequencing the cDNA could make cells with high TCR expression show up more than they should. In every one of the four CD4+ subsets, TCRB CDR3s were moderately but significantly shorter in Type 1 diabetes patients. The study found fewer insertions and more deletions at VDJ junctions in type 1 diabetes patients.

Every isolated RNA sample was fully reverse transcribed, so sequencing captured expressed TCRB transcripts. Average reads for naive, central memory and regulatory T cell samples were 3.5 million to 4.5 million. The data were produced by immunoSEQ multiplex PCR, yet TCRdb's version contains in-frame clones alone and is incomplete. The data contain 450,000 to 600,000 clones, 30% of them singletons. This clone was observed a single time. Its antigen is unidentified. The germline gives CDR1 GTSNPN, CDR2 SVGIG (reference sequence). This CDR3 spans 12 amino acids. The V end was cut by 3 bases, the J end by 4 bases, with 10 bases between.

This chain connects TRBV30 to TRBJ2-7; no clear D. The source material was naive CD4+ T cells from blood. The receptor was derived from a man in his late teens or twenties in good health. CDR3 sequence: CAWRPDQYEQYF. For the CDR3, the DNA is TGTGCCTGGAGGCCGGATCAGTACGAGCAGTACTTC.